This T cell receptor (beta chain) was profiled in a study of blood T cell repertoires in COVID-19. In the source study's methods: Reference gene primers were amplified, and this amplification served to estimate nucleated cell counts. Only in-frame clones appear in the TCRdb table, and some are missing; sequencing was by immunoSEQ multiplex PCR. V and J calls and clone size are given by that table; D and trimming were obtained from the DNA. The repertoire holds 250,000 to 350,000 clones, approximately 92% seen once, with under 3% in the top ten. Cohort assignment relied on participant-reported clinical history. Sequencing used PBMCs or T cells enriched from blood (not recorded which). This receptor was obtained from a woman under 30 who had recovered from COVID-19.

The CDR3 is CASSPKTGEGWSPLHF. DNA of the CDR3: TGTGCCAGCAGCCCTAAGACAGGGGAAGGGTGGTCACCCCTCCACTTT. This chain uses TRBV3-1 (or the pseudogene TRBV3-2) with TRBJ1-6; TRBD1 aligns across 8 bases. The germline CDR1 and CDR2 sequences are LGHDT and YNNKEL (reference sequence). V shed 4 bases, J shed 10 bases, and the junction held 12 bases outside the gene matches. The CDR3 has 16 amino acids.